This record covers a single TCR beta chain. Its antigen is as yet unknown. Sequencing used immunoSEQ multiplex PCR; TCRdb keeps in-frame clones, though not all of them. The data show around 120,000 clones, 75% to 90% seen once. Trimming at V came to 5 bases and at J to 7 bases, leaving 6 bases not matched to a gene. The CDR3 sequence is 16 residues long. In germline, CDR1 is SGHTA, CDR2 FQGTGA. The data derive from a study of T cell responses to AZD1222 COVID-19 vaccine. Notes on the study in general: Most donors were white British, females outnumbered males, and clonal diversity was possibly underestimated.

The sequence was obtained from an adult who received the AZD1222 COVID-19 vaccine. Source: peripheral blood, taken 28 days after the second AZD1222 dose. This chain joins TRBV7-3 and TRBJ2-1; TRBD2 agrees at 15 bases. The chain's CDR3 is CASSPRGLAGGNEQFF. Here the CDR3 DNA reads TGTGCCAGCAGCCCACGGGGACTAGCGGGGGGAAATGAGCAGTTCTTC. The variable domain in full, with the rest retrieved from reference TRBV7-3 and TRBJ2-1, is GAGVSQTPSNKVTEKGKYVELRCDPISGHTALYWYRQSLGQGPEFLIYFQGTGAADDSGLPNDRFFAVRPEGSVSTLKIQRTERGDSAVYLCASSPRGLAGGNEQFFGPGTRLTVL.